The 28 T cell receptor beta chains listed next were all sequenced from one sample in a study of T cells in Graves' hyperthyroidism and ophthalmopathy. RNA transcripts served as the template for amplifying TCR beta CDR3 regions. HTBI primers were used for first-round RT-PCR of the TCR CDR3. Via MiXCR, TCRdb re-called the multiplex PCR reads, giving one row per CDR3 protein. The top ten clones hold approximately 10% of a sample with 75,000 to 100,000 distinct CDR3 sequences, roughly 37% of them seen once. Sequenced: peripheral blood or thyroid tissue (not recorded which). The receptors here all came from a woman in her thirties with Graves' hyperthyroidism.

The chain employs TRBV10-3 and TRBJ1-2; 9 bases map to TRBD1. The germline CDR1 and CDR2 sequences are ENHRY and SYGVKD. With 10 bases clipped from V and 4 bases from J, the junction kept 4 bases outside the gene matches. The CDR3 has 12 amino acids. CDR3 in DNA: TGTGCCAGTCGGGACAGGGTCTATGGCTACACCTTC. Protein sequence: CASRDRVYGYTF.

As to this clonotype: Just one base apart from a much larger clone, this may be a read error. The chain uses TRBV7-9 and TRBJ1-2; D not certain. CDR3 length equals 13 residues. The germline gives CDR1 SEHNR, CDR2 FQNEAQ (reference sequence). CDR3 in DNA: TGTGCCATCAGCTTCGAGACTAACTATGGCCACACCTTC. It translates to CAISFETNYGHTF. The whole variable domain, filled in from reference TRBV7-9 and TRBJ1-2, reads DTGVSQNPRHKITKRGQNVTFRCDPISEHNRLYWYRQTLGQGPEFLTYFQNEAQLEKSRLLSDRFSAERPKGSFSTLEIQRTEQGDSAMYLCAISFETNYGHTFGSGTRLTVV.

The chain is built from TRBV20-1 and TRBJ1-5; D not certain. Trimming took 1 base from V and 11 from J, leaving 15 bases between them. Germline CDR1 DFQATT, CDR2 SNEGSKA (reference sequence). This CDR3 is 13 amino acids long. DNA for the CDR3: TGCAGTGCTAGAGGGGTTGGGATCGAGACCCAGCATTTT. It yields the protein CSARGVGIETQHF.

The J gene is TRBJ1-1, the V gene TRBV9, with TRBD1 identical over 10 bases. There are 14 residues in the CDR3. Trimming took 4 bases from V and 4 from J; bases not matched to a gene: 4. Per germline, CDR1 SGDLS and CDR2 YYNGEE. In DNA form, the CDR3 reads TGTGCCAGCAGCCGGACAGGGGGTTTCACTGAAGCTTTCTTT. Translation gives CASSRTGGFTEAFF.

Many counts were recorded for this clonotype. The CDR3 sequence is CAISGTGGAGGELFF. CDR3 coding DNA: TGTGCCATCAGTGGGACAGGGGGCGCAGGCGGGGAGCTGTTTTTT. This sequence joins TRBV10-3 and TRBJ2-2; the match to TRBD1 covers 11 bases. There are 15 residues in the CDR3. CDR1 and CDR2 (germline): ENHRY, SYGVKD. V was pared by 4 bases and J by 7 bases, with 5 bases of the junction left unmatched.

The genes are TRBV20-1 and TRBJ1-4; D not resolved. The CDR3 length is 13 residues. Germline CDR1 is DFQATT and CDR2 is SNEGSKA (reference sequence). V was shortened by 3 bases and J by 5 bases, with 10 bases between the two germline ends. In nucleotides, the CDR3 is TGCAGTGCTAGGTCAGCGGCGAATGAAAAACTGTTTTTT. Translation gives CSARSAANEKLFF.

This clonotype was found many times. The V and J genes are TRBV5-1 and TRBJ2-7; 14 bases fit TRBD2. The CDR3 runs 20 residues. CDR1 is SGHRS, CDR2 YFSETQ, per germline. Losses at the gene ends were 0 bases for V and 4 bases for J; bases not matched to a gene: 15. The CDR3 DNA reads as TGCGCCAGCAGCTTGGATGTAGTAGGGACTAGCGGGAGTTTGATTTACGAGCAGTACTTC. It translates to CASSLDVVGTSGSLIYEQYF.

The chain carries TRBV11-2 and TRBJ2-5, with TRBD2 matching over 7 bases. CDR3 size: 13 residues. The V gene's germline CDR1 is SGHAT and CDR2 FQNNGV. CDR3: CARAGLADGTQYF. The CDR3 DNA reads TGTGCTAGAGCGGGATTGGCGGACGGGACCCAGTACTTC.

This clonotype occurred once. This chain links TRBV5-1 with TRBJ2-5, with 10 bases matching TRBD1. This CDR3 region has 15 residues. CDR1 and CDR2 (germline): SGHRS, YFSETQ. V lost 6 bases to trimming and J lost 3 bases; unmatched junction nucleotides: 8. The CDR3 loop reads CASIWGGTGEETQYF. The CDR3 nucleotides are TGCGCCAGCATTTGGGGCGGGACAGGGGAAGAGACCCAGTACTTC.

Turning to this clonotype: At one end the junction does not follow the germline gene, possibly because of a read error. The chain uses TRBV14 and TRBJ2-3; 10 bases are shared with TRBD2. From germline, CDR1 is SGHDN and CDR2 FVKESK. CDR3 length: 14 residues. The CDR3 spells CASSRLAGTDPQYF. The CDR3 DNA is TGTGCCAGCAGCCGACTAGCGGGCACAGATCCGCAGTATTTT.

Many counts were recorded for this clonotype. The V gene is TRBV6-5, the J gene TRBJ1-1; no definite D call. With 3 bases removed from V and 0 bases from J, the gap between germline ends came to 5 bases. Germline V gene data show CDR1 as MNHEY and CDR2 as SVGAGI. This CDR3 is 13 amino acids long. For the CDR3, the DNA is TGTGCCAGCAGTTATCAGATGAACACTGAAGCTTTCTTT. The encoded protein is CASSYQMNTEAFF.

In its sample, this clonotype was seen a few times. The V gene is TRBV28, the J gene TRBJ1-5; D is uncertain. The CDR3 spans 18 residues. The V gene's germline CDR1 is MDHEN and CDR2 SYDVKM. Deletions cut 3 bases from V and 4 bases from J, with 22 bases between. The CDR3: CASSLESGGAFINQPQHF. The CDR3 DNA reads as TGTGCCAGCAGTTTGGAGAGCGGAGGAGCCTTTATTAATCAGCCCCAGCATTTT.

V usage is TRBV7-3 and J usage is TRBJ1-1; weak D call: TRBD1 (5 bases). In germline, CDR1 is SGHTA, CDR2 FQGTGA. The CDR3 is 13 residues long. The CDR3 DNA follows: TGTGCAGCAGCTTACGGCAGGGACACTGAAGCTTTCTTT. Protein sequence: CAAAYGRDTEAFF.

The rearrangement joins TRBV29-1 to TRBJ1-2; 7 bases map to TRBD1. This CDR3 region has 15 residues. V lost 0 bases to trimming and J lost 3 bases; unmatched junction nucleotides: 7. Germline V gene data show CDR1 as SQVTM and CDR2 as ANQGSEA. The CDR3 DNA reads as TGCAGCGTTGAAGACCTTAGGGGGCCTCACTATGGCTACACCTTC. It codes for CSVEDLRGPHYGYTF.

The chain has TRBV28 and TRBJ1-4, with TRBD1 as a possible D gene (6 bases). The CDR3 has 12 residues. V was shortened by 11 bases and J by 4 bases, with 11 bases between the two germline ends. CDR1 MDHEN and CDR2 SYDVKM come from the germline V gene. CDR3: CAGGQHNEKLFF. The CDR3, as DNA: TGTGCCGGCGGACAGCATAATGAAAAACTGTTTTTT.

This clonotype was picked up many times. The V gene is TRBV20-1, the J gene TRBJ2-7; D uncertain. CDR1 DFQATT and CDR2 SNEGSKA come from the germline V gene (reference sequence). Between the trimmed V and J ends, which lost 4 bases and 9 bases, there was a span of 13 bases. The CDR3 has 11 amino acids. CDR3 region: CSATSRFRQYF. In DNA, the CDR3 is TGCAGTGCTACCTCGAGGTTCCGGCAGTACTTC.

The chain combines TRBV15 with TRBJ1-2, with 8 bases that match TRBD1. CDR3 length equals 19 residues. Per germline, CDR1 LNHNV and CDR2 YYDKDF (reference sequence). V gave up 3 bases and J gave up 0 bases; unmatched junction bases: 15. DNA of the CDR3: TGTGCCACCAGCAGCTCGGTTAGACAGGGGAGGAATGCTAACTATGGCTACACCTTC. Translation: CATSSSVRQGRNANYGYTF.

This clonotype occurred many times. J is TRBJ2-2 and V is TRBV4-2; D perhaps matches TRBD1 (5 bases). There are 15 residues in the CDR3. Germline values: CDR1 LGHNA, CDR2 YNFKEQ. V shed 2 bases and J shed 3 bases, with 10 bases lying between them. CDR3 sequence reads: CASSQPGPYTGELFF. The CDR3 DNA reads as TGTGCCAGCAGCCAACCAGGGCCGTACACCGGGGAGCTGTTTTTT.

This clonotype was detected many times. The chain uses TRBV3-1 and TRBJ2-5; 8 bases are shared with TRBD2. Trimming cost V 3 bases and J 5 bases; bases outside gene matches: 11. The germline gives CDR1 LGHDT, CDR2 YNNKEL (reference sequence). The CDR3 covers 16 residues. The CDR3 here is CASSQGLAGPGETQYF. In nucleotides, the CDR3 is TGTGCCAGCAGCCAGGGGTTAGCGGGACCGGGGGAGACCCAGTACTTC.

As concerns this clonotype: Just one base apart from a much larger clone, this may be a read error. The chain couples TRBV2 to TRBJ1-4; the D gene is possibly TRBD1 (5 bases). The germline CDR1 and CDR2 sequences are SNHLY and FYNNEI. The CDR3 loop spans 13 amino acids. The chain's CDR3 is CASSPLGGDKPFF. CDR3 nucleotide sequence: TGTGCCAGCAGCCCTCTCGGAGGGGATAAACCGTTTTTT.

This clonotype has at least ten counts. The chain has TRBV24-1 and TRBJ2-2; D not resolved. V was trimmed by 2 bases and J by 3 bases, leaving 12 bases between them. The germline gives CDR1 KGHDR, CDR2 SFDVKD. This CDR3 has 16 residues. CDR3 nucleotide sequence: TGTGCCACCAGTGATTCTAGGACCTCTTACACCGGGGAGCTGTTTTTT. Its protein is CATSDSRTSYTGELFF.

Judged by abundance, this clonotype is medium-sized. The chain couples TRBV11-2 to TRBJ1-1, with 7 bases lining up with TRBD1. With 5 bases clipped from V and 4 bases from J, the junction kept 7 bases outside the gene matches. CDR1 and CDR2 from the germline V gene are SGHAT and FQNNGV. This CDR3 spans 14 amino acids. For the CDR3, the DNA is TGTGCCAGCAGCGTCCATCCAGGGGGCACTGAAGCTTTCTTT. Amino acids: CASSVHPGGTEAFF.

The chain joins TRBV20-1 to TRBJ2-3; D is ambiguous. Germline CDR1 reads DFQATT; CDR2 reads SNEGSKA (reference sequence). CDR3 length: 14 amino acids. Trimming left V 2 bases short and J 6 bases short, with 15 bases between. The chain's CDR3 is CSARWIGRFDTQYF. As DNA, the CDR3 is TGCAGTGCTAGATGGATAGGGCGGTTCGATACGCAGTATTTT.

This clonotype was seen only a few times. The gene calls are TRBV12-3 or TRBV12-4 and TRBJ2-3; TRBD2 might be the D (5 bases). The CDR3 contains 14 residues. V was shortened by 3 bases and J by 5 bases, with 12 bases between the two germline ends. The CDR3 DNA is TGTGCCAGCAGTTTGTATGAACGGGGAGATACGCAGTATTTT. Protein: CASSLYERGDTQYF.

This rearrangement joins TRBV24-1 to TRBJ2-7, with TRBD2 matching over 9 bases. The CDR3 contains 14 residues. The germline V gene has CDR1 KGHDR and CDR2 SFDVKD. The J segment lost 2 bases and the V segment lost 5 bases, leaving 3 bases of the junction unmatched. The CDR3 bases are TGTGCCACCAGTGGAGCGGGAGGTACCTACGAGCAGTACTTC. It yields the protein CATSGAGGTYEQYF.

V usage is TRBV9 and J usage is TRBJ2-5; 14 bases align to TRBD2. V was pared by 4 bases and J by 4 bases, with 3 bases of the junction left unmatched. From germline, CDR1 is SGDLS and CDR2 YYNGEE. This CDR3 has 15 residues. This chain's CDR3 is CASSTGLAGAETQYF. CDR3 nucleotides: TGTGCCAGCAGCACGGGACTAGCGGGAGCAGAGACCCAGTACTTC.

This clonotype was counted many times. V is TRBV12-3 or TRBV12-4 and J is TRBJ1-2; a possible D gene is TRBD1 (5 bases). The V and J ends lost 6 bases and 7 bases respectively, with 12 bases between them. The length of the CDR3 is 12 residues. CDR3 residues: CASRGTLSGYTF. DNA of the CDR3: TGTGCCAGCAGAGGGACGTTGAGTGGCTACACCTTC.

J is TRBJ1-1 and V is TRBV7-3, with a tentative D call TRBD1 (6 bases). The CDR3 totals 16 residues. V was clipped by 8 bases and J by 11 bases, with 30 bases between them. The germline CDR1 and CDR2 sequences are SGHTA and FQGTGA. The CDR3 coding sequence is TGTGCCAGCGTGGAGGGGGGCGGGGGCTTTGATGAGAAGGCTTTCTTT. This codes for CASVEGGGGFDEKAFF.